A selection of T cell receptor beta chains follows, all from one sample in a study of long-term antiretroviral therapy in people with HIV. Using immunoSEQ multiplex PCR, the repertoire was profiled, and TCRdb retains in-frame clones only, with some absent. The repertoire includes tens of thousands of clones, roughly 76% of them detected once, and around 5% sits in the top ten. The sequences come from unsorted PBMCs, collected 1.5 years after starting antiretroviral therapy. These receptors all come from a man between 18 and 29 years old with HIV. Both conserved end residues are part of each CDR3. D genes are given only for firm matches. Not every row has a clone size; where given, it reads once, few, many or a size class.

CASSLVPSGSNNNEQFF	TGTGCCAGCAGCTTAGTACCTAGCGGGAGTAACAACAATGAGCAGTTCTTC	-	TRBD2	TRBV11-2	TRBJ2-1
CASSSGNQPQHF	TGTGCCAGTAGTAGCGGAAATCAGCCCCAGCATTTT	-	-	TRBV19	TRBJ1-5
CASSVDRVAYNEQFF	TGTGCCAGCAGTGTTGACAGGGTTGCCTACAATGAGCAGTTCTTC	-	TRBD1	TRBV2	TRBJ2-1
CASSQKGGREGHEQFF	TGTGCCAGCAGCCAGAAGGGGGGGCGGGAGGGCCACGAGCAGTTCTTC	-	TRBD2	TRBV7-9	TRBJ2-1
CASSLGRGRARTDTQYF	TGCGCCAGCAGCTTGGGAAGGGGGAGGGCCCGCACAGATACGCAGTATTTT	-	-	TRBV5-1	TRBJ2-3
CASSPGRDGPSDTQYF	TGTGCCAGCAGTCCGGGCCGGGACGGACCTTCAGATACGCAGTATTTT	-	-	TRBV27	TRBJ2-3
CASSRPYTGELFF	TGTGCCAGCAGTCGACCGTACACCGGGGAGCTGTTTTTT	-	-	TRBV6-5	TRBJ2-2
CASSFPQGGRSGEQFF	TGTGCCAGCAGCTTTCCCCAGGGGGGGCGGAGCGGGGAGCAGTTCTTC	-	-	TRBV11-2	TRBJ2-1
CASSLAGNEAFF	TGCGCCAGCAGCTTGGCCGGGAATGAAGCTTTCTTT	-	-	TRBV5-1	TRBJ1-1
CASSQEGPRSYNEQFF	TGCGCCAGCAGCCAAGAGGGGCCCCGCTCCTACAATGAGCAGTTCTTC	-	-	TRBV4-3	TRBJ2-1
CASGIGTGGQYEQYF	TGTGCCAGCGGAATCGGGACAGGGGGTCAGTACGAGCAGTACTTC	-	TRBD1	TRBV6-5	TRBJ2-7
CASSYRNEQYF	TGTGCCAGCAGTTATCGAAACGAGCAGTACTTC	-	-	TRBV6-1	TRBJ2-7
CASSLRDRGAEAFF	TGTGCCAGCAGCTTAAGGGACAGGGGCGCTGAAGCTTTCTTT	-	TRBD1	TRBV7-9	TRBJ1-1
CASRSSGSGVYEQYF	TGTGCCAGCAGGAGTAGCGGGAGTGGAGTCTACGAGCAGTACTTC	few	TRBD2	TRBV28	TRBJ2-7
CASSEFSEQFF	TGTGCCAGCAGTGAATTCTCTGAGCAGTTCTTC	-	-	TRBV25-1	TRBJ2-1
CAWSQGNTGELFF	TGTGCCTGGAGTCAGGGGAACACCGGGGAGCTGTTTTTT	-	-	TRBV30	TRBJ2-2
CASSAPGTGSTEAFF	TGTGCCAGTAGTGCGCCCGGGACAGGGTCCACTGAAGCTTTCTTT	-	TRBD1	TRBV19	TRBJ1-1
CASSDRGAPGETQYF	TGTGCCAGCAGCGACCGAGGCGCCCCCGGGGAGACCCAGTACTTC	-	-	TRBV7-8	TRBJ2-5
CASSQDPGRANTGELFF	TGTGCCAGCAGCCAAGATCCGGGCCGAGCGAACACCGGGGAGCTGTTTTTT	-	-	TRBV4-2	TRBJ2-2
CASSLPGLAGTDTQYF	TGTGCCAGCAGCCTGCCCGGACTAGCGGGAACAGATACGCAGTATTTT	-	TRBD2	TRBV5-4	TRBJ2-3
CASSASTDTQYF	TGTGCCAGCAGCGCGAGCACAGATACGCAGTATTTT	-	-	TRBV9	TRBJ2-3
CASSLGGLNTGELFF	TGTGCCAGCAGCTTGGGGGGGCTAAACACCGGGGAGCTGTTTTTT	-	-	TRBV5-6	TRBJ2-2
CASSLNWDRDGYTF	TGTGCCAGCAGTTTAAATTGGGACAGGGATGGCTACACCTTC	-	TRBD1	TRBV27	TRBJ1-2
CSVRRVSEDTQYF	TGCAGCGTGAGGAGGGTCTCAGAAGATACGCAGTATTTT	-	-	TRBV29-1	TRBJ2-3
CASSSPPRHQNTGELFF	TGTGCCAGCAGCTCCCCTCCCCGACATCAGAACACCGGGGAGCTGTTTTTT	-	-	TRBV7-2	TRBJ2-2
CASSDEWGVGGYTF	TGTGCCAGCAGCGACGAGTGGGGAGTAGGTGGCTACACCTTC	-	-	TRBV5-6	TRBJ1-2
CASSFGAHYEQYF	TGTGCCAGCAGTTTCGGGGCTCACTACGAGCAGTACTTC	few	-	TRBV28	TRBJ2-7
CASSPSGSSYNEQFF	TGTGCCAGCAGCCCCAGCGGGAGCTCCTACAATGAGCAGTTCTTC	-	TRBD2	TRBV27	TRBJ2-1